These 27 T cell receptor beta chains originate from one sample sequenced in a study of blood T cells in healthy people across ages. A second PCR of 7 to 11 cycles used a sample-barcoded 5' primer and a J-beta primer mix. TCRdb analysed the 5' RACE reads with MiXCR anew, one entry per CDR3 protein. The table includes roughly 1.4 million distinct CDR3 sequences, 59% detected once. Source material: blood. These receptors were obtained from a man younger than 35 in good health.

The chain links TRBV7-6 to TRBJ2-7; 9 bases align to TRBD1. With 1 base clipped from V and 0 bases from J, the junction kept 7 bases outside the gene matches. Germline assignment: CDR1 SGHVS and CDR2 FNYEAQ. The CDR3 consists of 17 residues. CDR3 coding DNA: TGTGCCAGCAGCTTAGAGGGGGACAGGGATTTCTCCTACGAGCAGTACTTC. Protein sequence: CASSLEGDRDFSYEQYF.

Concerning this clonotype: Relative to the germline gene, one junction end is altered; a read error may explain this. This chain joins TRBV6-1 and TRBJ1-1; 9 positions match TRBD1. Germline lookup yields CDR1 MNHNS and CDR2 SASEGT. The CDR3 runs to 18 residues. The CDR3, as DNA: TGTGCCAGCAGCGAAGGTGGGGGGAGGGGACAGGGCTTGGTCGAGGCTTTCTTT. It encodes CASSEGGGRGQGLVEAFF.

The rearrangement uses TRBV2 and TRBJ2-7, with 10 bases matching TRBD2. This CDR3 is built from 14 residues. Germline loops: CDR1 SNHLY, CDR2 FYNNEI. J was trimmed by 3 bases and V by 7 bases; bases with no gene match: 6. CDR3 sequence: CASKWLAGVYEQYF. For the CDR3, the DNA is TGTGCCAGCAAGTGGCTAGCGGGAGTCTACGAGCAGTACTTC. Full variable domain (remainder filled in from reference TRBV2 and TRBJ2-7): EPEVTQTPSHQVTQMGQEVILRCVPISNHLYFYWYRQILGQKVEFLVSFYNNEISEKSEIFDDQFSVERPDGSNFTLKIRSTKLEDSAMYFCASKWLAGVYEQYFGPGTRLTVT.

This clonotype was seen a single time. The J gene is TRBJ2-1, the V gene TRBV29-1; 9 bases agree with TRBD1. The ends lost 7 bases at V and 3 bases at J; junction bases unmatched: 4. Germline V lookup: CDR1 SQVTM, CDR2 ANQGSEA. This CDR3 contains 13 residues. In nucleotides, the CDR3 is TGCAGCGGTCGGGACAGGGACTACAATGAGCAGTTCTTC. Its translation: CSGRDRDYNEQFF.

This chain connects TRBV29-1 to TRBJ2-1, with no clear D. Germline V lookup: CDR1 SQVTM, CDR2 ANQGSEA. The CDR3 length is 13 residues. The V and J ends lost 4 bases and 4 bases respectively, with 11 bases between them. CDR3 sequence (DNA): TGCAGCGTTGTACAAGCGACGTACAATGAGCAGTTCTTC. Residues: CSVVQATYNEQFF.

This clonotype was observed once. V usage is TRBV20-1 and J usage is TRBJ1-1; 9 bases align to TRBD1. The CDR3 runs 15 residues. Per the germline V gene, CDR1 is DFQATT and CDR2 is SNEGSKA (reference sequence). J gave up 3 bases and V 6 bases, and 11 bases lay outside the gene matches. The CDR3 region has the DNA TGCAGTGCAAAACCCCTGACAGGGGGGTACACTGAAGCTTTCTTT. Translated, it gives CSAKPLTGGYTEAFF.

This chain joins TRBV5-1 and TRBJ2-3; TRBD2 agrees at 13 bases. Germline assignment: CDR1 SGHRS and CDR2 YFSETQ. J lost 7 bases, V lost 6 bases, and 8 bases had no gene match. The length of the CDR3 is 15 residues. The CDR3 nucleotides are TGCGCCAGCACTGGGACTAGCGGGGCTGAACATACGCAGTATTTT. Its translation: CASTGTSGAEHTQYF. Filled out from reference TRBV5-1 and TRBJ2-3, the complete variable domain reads KAGVTQTPRYLIKTRGQQVTLSCSPISGHRSVSWYQQTPGQGLQFLFEYFSETQRNKGNFPGRFSGRQFSNSRSEMNVSTLELGDSALYLCASTGTSGAEHTQYFGPGTRLTVL.

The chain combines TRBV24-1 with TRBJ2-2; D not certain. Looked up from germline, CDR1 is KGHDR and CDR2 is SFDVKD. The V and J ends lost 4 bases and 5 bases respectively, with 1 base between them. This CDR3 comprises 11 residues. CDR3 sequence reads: CATSETGELFF. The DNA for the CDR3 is TGTGCCACCAGTGAAACCGGGGAGCTGTTTTTT.

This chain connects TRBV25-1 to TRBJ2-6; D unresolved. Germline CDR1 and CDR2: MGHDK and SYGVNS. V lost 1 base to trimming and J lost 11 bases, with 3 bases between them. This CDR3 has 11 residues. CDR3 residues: CASSESYVLTF. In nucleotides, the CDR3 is TGTGCCAGCAGTGAATCTTACGTCCTGACTTTC. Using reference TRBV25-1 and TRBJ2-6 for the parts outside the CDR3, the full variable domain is EADIYQTPRYLVIGTGKKITLECSQTMGHDKMYWYQQDPGMELHLIHYSYGVNSTEKGDLSSESTVSRIRTEHFPLTLESARPSHTSQYLCASSESYVLTFGAGSRLTVL.

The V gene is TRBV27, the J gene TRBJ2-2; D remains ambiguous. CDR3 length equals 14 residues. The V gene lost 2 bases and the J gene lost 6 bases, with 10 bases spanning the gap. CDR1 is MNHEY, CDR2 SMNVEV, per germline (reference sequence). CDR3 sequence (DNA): TGTGCCAGCAGTTTAGAAAAGCGCGCCGGGGAGCTGTTTTTT. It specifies CASSLEKRAGELFF.

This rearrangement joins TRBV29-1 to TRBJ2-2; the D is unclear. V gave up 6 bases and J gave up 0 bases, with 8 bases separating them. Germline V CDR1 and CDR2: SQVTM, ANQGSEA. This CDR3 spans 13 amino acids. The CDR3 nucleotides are TGCAGCGTACTTGGGACGAACACCGGGGAGCTGTTTTTT. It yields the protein CSVLGTNTGELFF.

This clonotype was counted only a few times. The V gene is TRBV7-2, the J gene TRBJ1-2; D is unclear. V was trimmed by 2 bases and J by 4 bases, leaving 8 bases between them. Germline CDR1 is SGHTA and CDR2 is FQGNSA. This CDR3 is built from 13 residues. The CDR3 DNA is TGTGCCAGCAGCTTAATGGTTGGCTATGGCTACACCTTC. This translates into CASSLMVGYGYTF.

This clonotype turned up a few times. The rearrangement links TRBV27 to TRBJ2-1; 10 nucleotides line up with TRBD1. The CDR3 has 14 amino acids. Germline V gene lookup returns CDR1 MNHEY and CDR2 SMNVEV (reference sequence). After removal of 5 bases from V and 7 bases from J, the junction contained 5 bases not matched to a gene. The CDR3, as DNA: TGTGCCAGCAGTGACAGGGGGCTGGGGAATGAGCAGTTCTTC. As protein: CASSDRGLGNEQFF.

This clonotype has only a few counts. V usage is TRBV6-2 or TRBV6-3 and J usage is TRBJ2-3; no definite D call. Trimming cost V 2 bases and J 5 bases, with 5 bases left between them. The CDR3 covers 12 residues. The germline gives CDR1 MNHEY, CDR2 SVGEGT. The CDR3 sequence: CASSYVRDTQYF. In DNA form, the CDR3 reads TGTGCCAGCAGTTACGTGAGAGATACGCAGTATTTT.

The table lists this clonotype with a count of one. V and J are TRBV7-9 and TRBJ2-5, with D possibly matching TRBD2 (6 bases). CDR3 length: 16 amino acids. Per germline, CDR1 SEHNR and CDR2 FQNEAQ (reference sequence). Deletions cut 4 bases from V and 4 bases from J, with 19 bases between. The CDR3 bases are TGTGCCAGCAGCTCTTCGTCGCCTCTGGGGGGAGAGACCCAGTACTTC. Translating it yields CASSSSSPLGGETQYF.

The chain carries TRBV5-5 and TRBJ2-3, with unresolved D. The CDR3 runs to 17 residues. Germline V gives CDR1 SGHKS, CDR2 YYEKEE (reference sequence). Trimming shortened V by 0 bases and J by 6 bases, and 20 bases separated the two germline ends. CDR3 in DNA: TGTGCCAGCAGCTTGGAATACGCCGACCCAGCATTGGATACGCAGTATTTT. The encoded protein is CASSLEYADPALDTQYF.

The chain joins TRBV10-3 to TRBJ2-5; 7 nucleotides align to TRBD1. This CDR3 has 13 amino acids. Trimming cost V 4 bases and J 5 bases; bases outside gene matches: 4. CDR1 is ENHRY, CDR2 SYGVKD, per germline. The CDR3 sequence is CAISGTGTETQYF. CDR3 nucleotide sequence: TGTGCCATCAGTGGGACAGGAACGGAGACCCAGTACTTC.

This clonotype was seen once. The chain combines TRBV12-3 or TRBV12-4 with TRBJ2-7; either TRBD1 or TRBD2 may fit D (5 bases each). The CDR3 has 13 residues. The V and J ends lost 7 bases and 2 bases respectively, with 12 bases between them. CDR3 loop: CASTSGRTYEQYF. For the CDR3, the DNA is TGTGCCAGCACCTCGGGACGCACCTACGAGCAGTACTTC.

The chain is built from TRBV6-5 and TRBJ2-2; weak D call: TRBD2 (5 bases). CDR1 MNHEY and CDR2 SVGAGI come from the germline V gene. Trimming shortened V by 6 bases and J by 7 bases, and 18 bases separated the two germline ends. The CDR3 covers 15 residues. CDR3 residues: CASSTLGPSSGELFF. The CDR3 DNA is TGTGCCAGCAGCACACTAGGGCCATCAAGCGGGGAGCTGTTTTTT.

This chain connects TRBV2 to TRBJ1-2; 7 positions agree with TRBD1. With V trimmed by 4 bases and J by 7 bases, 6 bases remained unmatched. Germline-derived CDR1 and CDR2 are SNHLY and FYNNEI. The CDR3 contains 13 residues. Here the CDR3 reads CASSAVGGSGYTF. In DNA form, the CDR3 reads TGTGCCAGCAGTGCAGTAGGGGGCAGTGGCTACACCTTC. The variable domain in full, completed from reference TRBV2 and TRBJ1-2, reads EPEVTQTPSHQVTQMGQEVILRCVPISNHLYFYWYRQILGQKVEFLVSFYNNEISEKSEIFDDQFSVERPDGSNFTLKIRSTKLEDSAMYFCASSAVGGSGYTFGSGTRLTVV.

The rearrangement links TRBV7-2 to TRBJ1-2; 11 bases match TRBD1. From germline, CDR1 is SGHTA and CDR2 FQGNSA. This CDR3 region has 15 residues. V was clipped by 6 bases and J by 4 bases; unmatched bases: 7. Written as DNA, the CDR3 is TGTGCCAGCAGTCAGGGACAGGGGGTAACCTATGGCTACACCTTC. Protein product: CASSQGQGVTYGYTF.

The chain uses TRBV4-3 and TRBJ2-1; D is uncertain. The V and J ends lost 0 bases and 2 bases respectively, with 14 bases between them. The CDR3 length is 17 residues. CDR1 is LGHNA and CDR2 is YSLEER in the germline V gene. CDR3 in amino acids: CASSQDRVNPTYNEQFF. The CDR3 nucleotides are TGCGCCAGCAGCCAAGATAGGGTGAACCCTACCTACAATGAGCAGTTCTTC.

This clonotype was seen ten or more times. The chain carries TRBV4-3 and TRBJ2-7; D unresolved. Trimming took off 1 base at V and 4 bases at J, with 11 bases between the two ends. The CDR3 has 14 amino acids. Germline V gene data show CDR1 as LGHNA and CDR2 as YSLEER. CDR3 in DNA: TGCGCCAGCAGCCAAGCCCTGGACGGGTACGAGCAGTACTTC. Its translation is CASSQALDGYEQYF.

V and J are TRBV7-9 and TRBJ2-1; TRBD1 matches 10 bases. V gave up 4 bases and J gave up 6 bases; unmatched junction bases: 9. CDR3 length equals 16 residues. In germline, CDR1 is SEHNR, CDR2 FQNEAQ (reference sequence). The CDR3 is CASSSTPGQGTNEQFF. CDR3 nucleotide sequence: TGTGCCAGCAGCTCTACCCCGGGACAGGGGACCAATGAGCAGTTCTTC.

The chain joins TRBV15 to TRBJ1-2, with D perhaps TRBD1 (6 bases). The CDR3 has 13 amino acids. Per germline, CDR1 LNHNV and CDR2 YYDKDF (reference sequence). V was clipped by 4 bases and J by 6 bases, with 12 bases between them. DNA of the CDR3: TGTGCCACCAGCATACTACAGGGAGATGGCTACACCTTC. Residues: CATSILQGDGYTF.

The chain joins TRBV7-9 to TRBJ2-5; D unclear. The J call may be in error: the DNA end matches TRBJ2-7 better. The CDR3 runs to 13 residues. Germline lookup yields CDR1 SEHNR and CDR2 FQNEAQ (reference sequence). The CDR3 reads CASSVVSNYEQYF. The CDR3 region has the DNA TGTGCCAGCAGCGTAGTGTCGAACTACGAGCAGTACTTC.

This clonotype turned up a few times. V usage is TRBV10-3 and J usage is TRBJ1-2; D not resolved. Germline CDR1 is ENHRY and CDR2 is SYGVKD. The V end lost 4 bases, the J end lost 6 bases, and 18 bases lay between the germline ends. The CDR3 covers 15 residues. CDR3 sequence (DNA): TGTGCCATCAGTGCATCCGGGCCCCCCTCGCATGGCTACACCTTC. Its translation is CAISASGPPSHGYTF.